This T cell receptor beta chain was documented in a study of cytomegalovirus exposure and HLA in healthy donors. Study-wide results and limits: TRBV6-2, TRBV6-3 and other indistinguishable V segments were excluded. Fewer N-insertions (relative to the roughly 610-donor mean) were reportedly seen in an Asian-associated ancestry cluster in a later analysis.

CDR1 SQVTM and CDR2 ANQGSEA come from the germline V gene. CDR3 length: 15 residues. V lost 4 bases to trimming and J lost 3 bases; unmatched junction nucleotides: 7. Use of 60 Vbeta and 13 Jbeta primers characterized the PCR. Only in-frame clones appear in the TCRdb table, and some are missing; sequencing was by immunoSEQ multiplex PCR. The table records some 150,000 clones, roughly three quarters of them present only once. Worth noting for this clone: Its target is unknown.

Input material: PBMCs. The genes are TRBV29-1 and TRBJ2-3; TRBD1 aligns across 10 bases. The source is a man in his sixties in good health and CMV-seronegative. The chain's CDR3 is CSVVLGTGVTDTQYF. In DNA, the CDR3 is TGCAGCGTTGTTCTTGGGACAGGGGTTACAGATACGCAGTATTTT.